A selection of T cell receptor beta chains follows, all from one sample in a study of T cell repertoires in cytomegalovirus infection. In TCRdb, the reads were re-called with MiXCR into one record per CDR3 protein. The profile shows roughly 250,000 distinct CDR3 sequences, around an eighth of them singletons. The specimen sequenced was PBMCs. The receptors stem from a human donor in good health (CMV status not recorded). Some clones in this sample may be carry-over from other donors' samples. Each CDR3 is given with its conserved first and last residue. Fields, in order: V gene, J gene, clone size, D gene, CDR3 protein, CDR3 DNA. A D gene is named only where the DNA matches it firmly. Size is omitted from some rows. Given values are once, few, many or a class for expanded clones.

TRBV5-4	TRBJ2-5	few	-	CASSLAGAKRTQYF	TGTGCCAGCAGCTTGGCGGGAGCAAAGAGAACCCAGTACTTC
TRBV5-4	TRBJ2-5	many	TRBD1	CASSLSRQGAKTQYF	TGTGCCAGCAGCTTGTCTAGACAGGGGGCGAAGACCCAGTACTTC
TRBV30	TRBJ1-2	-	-	CAWSRDHNYGYTF	TGTGCCTGGAGTCGAGACCACAACTATGGCTACACCTTC
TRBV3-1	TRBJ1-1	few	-	CASSQARPNTEAFF	TGTGCCAGCAGCCAAGCGCGACCGAACACTGAAGCTTTCTTT
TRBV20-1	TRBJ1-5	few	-	CSASNIGRSNQPQHF	TGCAGTGCTAGCAACATCGGTAGGAGCAATCAGCCCCAGCATTTT
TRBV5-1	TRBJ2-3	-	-	CASSFGGGPADTQYF	TGCGCCAGCAGCTTCGGGGGAGGTCCAGCAGATACGCAGTATTTT
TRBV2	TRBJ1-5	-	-	CASSETGFNQPQHF	TGTGCCAGCAGCGAAACAGGGTTCAATCAGCCCCAGCATTTT
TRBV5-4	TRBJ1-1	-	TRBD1	CASSTQGAGWNTEAFF	TGTGCCAGCAGCACACAGGGGGCGGGTTGGAACACTGAAGCTTTCTTT
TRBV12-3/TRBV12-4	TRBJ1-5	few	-	CASRPPGNQPQHF	TGTGCCAGCAGACCGCCTGGGAATCAGCCCCAGCATTTT
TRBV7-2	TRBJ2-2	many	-	CASSLEGGALTTGELFF	TGTGCCAGCAGCTTAGAGGGGGGGGCACTAACCACCGGGGAGCTGTTTTTT
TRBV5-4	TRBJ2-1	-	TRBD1	CASSWGTGGSYNEQFF	TGTGCCAGCAGCTGGGGGACAGGGGGCTCCTACAATGAGCAGTTCTTC
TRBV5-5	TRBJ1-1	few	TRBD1	CASSTHPGQGDTEAFF	TGTGCCAGCAGCACCCACCCGGGACAGGGGGACACTGAAGCTTTCTTT
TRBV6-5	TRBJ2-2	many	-	CASSYGGPNTGELFF	TGTGCCAGCAGTTACGGCGGGCCAAACACCGGGGAGCTGTTTTTT
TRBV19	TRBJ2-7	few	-	CASSIGRISYEQYF	TGTGCCAGTAGTATAGGCAGGATCTCCTACGAGCAGTACTTC
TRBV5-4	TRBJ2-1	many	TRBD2	CASSLTTSGNEQFF	TGTGCCAGCAGCTTGACGACTAGCGGGAATGAGCAGTTCTTC
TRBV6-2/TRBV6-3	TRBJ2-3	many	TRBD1	CASSLGTGVDTQYF	TGTGCCAGCAGTTTGGGGACAGGAGTAGATACGCAGTATTTT
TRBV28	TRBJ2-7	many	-	CASTRDSYEQYF	TGTGCCAGCACTAGAGATTCGTACGAGCAGTACTTC
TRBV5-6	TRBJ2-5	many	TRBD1	CASSFQTGGGETQYF	TGTGCCAGCAGCTTCCAGACAGGGGGAGGCGAGACCCAGTACTTC
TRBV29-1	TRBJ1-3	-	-	CSVGVNSGNTIYF	TGCAGCGTTGGGGTCAACTCTGGAAACACCATATATTTT
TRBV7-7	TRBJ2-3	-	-	CASSLAGGEADTQYF	TGTGCCAGCAGCTTAGCCGGGGGCGAAGCAGATACGCAGTATTTT
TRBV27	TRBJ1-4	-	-	CASSSWGTNEKLFF	TGTGCCAGCAGTTCGTGGGGGACTAATGAAAAACTGTTTTTT
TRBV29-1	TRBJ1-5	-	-	CSVERTAGGPSDTQHF	TGCAGCGTTGAGAGGACTGCGGGGGGGCCATCAGATACGCAGCATTTT
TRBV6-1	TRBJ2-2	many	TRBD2	CASNPLGLATGELFF	TGTGCCAGCAACCCTTTGGGACTAGCGACCGGGGAGCTGTTTTTT
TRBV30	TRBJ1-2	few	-	CAWSPGVPGYTF	TGTGCCTGGAGCCCCGGGGTACCTGGCTACACCTTC
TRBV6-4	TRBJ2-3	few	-	CASSDSAADTQYF	TGTGCCAGCAGTGACTCAGCCGCAGATACGCAGTATTTT
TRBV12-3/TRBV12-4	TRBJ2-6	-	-	CASTLSSGANVLTF	TGTGCCAGCACCTTAAGTTCCGGGGCCAACGTCCTGACTTTC
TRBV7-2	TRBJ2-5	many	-	CASSFSRGKETQYF	TGTGCCAGCAGCTTTTCGCGGGGTAAAGAGACCCAGTACTTC
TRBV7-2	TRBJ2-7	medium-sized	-	CASSLYGAFEQYF	TGTGCCAGCAGCTTATACGGCGCTTTCGAGCAGTACTTC
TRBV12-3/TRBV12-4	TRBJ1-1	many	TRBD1	CASSQDRGLEAFF	TGTGCCAGCAGCCAGGACAGGGGGCTTGAAGCTTTCTTT
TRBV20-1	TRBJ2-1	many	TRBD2	CSARLAGGYNEQFF	TGCAGTGCTAGACTAGCGGGAGGATACAATGAGCAGTTCTTC
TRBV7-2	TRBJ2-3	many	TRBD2	CASSPVVAGVSAQYF	TGTGCCAGCAGCCCAGTGGTAGCGGGAGTTTCCGCGCAGTATTTT
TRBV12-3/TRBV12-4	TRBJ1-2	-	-	CARKGVDGNYGYTF	TGTGCCAGAAAAGGGGTTGACGGGAACTATGGCTACACCTTC
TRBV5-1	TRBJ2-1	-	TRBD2	CASSLGLAVEEQFF	TGCGCCAGCAGCTTGGGACTAGCGGTGGAAGAGCAGTTCTTC
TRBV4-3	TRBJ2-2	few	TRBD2	CASSLATTSGGVPGELFF	TGCGCCAGCAGCCTAGCAACCACTAGCGGAGGGGTCCCCGGGGAGCTGTTTTTT
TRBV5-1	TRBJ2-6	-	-	CASSLEAVPGGANVLTF	TGCGCCAGCAGCTTGGAAGCAGTGCCGGGAGGGGCCAACGTCCTGACTTTC
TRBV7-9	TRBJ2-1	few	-	CASTMVDEQFF	TGTGCCAGCACCATGGTGGATGAGCAGTTCTTC
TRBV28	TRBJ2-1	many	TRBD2	CASSPPGLAGGSNEQFF	TGTGCCAGCAGTCCACCGGGACTAGCGGGAGGGAGCAATGAGCAGTTCTTC
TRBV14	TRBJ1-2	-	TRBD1	CASSRDDRAGYGYTF	TGTGCCAGCAGCCGAGATGACAGGGCTGGGTATGGCTACACCTTC
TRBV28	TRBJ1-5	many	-	CASRTGGGEGNQPQHF	TGTGCCAGCAGAACCGGGGGCGGGGAAGGCAATCAGCCCCAGCATTTT
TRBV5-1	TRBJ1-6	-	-	CASSLEGGTNSPLHF	TGCGCCAGCAGCTTGGAGGGGGGGACGAATTCACCCCTCCACTTT
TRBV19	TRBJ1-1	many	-	CAARPGGPMNTEAFF	TGTGCCGCTAGGCCAGGAGGACCAATGAACACTGAAGCTTTCTTT
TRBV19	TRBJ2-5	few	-	CASSRPGRQETQYF	TGTGCCAGTAGTCGACCGGGGCGCCAGGAGACCCAGTACTTC
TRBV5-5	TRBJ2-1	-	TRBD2	CASSLDPSGTEQFF	TGTGCCAGCAGCTTGGATCCTAGCGGGACTGAGCAGTTCTTC
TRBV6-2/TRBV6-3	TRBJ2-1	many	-	CASSPAGEQFF	TGTGCCAGCAGCCCAGCAGGGGAGCAGTTCTTC
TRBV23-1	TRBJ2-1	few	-	CASSQSSGEEQFF	TGCGCCAGCAGTCAATCATCGGGGGAGGAGCAGTTCTTC
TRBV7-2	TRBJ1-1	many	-	CASSPDGAEAFF	TGTGCCAGCAGCCCCGACGGGGCTGAAGCTTTCTTT
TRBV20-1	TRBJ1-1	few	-	CSAVGPHEAFF	TGCAGTGCCGTCGGCCCCCATGAAGCTTTCTTT
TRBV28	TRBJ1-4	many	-	CASSLPGWEKLFF	TGTGCCAGCAGTTTACCGGGATGGGAAAAACTGTTTTTT
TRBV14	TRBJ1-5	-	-	CGSSLGGNQPQHF	TGTGGCAGCAGCCTAGGGGGCAATCAGCCCCAGCATTTT
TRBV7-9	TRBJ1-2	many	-	CASSSETGYYGYTF	TGTGCCAGCAGCTCGGAGACAGGATACTATGGCTACACCTTC
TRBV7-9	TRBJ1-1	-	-	CASSLVAGTNTEAFF	TGTGCCAGCAGCTTGGTTGCAGGAACGAACACTGAAGCTTTCTTT
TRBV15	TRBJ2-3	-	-	CATSRTVPSGPDTQYF	TGTGCCACCAGCAGAACCGTCCCCTCCGGCCCAGATACGCAGTATTTT
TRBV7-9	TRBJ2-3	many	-	CASSPQPSDRARTDTQYF	TGTGCCAGCAGCCCCCAACCCTCGGACCGAGCCCGGACAGATACGCAGTATTTT
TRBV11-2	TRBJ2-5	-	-	CASSPSRGAQETQYF	TGTGCCAGCAGCCCCTCTCGGGGGGCCCAAGAGACCCAGTACTTC
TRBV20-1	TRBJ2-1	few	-	CSASRSSSYNEQFF	TGCAGTGCTAGCCGCTCGAGCTCCTACAATGAGCAGTTCTTC
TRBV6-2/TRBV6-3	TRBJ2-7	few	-	CASSFAGLLYEQYF	TGTGCCAGCAGTTTCGCCGGACTCCTCTACGAGCAGTACTTC
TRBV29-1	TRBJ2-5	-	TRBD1	CSVEDSRGTGGRKTQYF	TGCAGCGTTGAAGATTCGAGGGGGACAGGGGGTAGGAAGACCCAGTACTTC
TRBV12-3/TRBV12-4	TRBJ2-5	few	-	CASSWGGGGETQYF	TGTGCCAGCAGTTGGGGAGGGGGGGGAGAGACCCAGTACTTC
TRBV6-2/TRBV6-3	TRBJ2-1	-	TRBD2	CASSYSTGRAPSGGAYNEQFF	TGTGCCAGCAGTTACTCGACGGGCCGGGCCCCCAGCGGGGGGGCGTATAATGAGCAGTTCTTC